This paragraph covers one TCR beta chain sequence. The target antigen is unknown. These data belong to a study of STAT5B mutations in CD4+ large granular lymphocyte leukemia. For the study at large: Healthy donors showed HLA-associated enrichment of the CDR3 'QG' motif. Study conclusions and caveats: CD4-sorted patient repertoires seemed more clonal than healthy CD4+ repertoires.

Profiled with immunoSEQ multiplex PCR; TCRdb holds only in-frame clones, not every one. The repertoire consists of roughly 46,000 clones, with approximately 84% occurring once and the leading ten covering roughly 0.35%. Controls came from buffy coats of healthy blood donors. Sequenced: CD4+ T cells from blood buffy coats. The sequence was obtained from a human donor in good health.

CDR3 residues: CASSLYPRGLNTEAFF. CDR3 bases: TGTGCCAGCAGCTTATACCCGAGGGGCCTTAACACTGAAGCTTTCTTT. J is TRBJ1-1 and V is TRBV7-3; D perhaps matches TRBD1 (5 bases). This CDR3 has 16 residues. Trimming removed 2 bases at V and 2 bases at J, with 15 bases between. Germline values: CDR1 SGHTA, CDR2 FQGTGA.